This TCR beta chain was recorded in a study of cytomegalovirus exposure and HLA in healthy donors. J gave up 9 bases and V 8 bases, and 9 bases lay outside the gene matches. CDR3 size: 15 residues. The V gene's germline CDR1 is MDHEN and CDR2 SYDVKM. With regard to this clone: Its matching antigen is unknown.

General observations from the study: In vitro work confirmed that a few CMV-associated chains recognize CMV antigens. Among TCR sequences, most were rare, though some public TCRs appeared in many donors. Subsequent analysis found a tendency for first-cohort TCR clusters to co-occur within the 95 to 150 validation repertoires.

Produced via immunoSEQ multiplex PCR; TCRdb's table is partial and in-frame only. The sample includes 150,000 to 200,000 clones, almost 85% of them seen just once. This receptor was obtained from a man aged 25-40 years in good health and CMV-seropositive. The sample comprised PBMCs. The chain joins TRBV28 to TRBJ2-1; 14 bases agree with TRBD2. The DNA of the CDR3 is TGTGCCAGCTACCGGACTAGCGGGGGGCGGGGTGAGCAGTTCTTC. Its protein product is CASYRTSGGRGEQFF.